This T cell receptor (beta chain) was captured by sequencing in a study of cytomegalovirus exposure and HLA in healthy donors (dated 2017 in TCRdb). A note on the overall study: According to an earlier analysis of around 600 of the donors, some 180 million T cells yielded 100 million or so unique TCR beta sequences and about 280 Gb of sequence data. Roughly 300 gigabases of sequencing data and around 90 million unique TCR sequences made up an early release that covered 500 to 650 HLA-typed donors. Among the roughly 380 genotyped donors, 75% to 90% belonged to the genetic ancestry cluster associated with self-reported Caucasian donors. The study aimed to test whether cataloging public T cell receptors could reveal signatures of past pathogen exposure. The T cell repertoires of around 730 subjects were profiled by immunosequencing and related to cytomegalovirus serostatus. In addition to the first cohort of 666 subjects, a separate validation cohort of 100 to 150 different subjects was used. To predict cytomegalovirus infection status, the study combined high-throughput TCR immunosequencing, statistical association of individual TCRs with disease status, and machine learning. To study patterns of TCR occurrence, a later analysis re-analyzed previously published TCR beta repertoires from hundreds of donors and added high-resolution HLA genotyping. Rather than using new phenotypic data, the later analysis identified candidate immune exposures from TCR beta sequences and from how often those sequences occurred across donors. To decide whether each TCR beta V gene segment behaved as functional or pseudogenic, an earlier analysis of over 500 of the donors relied on high-throughput TCR beta sequencing. Donor age, sex, ethnicity and CMV serostatus were compiled together with the repertoire data. A later genetic analysis used genome-wide SNP genotypes for about 60% of the roughly 700 donors, treating that subset as a discovery cohort. All discovery cohort repertoires had been generated on a single sequencing platform. Class I and class II HLA loci were covered by the typing at four-digit resolution. The number of typed donors differed by locus: about 620-640 for A, B, C, DRB1 and DQB1; some 500 for DQA1; around 580 for DPA1; and some 470 for DPB1. Five DR-DQ haplotypes were handled as single units for association and clustering, since linkage in the cohort was strong. On average, roughly 250,000 unique TCR beta nucleotide sequences were sequenced per donor among a few hundred genotyped donors of the cohort, with around 19% of those sequences being non-productive. What the study reported, not specific to this receptor: A later genetic analysis reported fewer N-insertions in productive TCRs among donors in an Asian-associated ancestry cluster than the roughly 720-donor mean. Because some donors lacked HLA typing at each locus, the association tests relied only on the typed subset. Several of the top co-occurrence clusters appeared to be linked to parvovirus B19, influenza, CMV and Epstein-Barr virus, according to a later analysis. In a later analysis, the rate of TCR association differed among HLA loci, with DRB1 alleles having the most associated TCRs and HLA-C alleles having the fewest. Broadly in line with IMGT annotations, most TCR beta V segments showed up in productive rearrangements about 87% or about 30% of the time in an earlier analysis of under 700 of the donors. When HLA alleles, especially DR and DQ, strongly co-occurred, TCR associations were difficult to assign to individual alleles. In this cohort, only TCR beta chains were sequenced, and detectable features were limited by the absence of alpha or paired-chain data. The 87-base-pair reads could not distinguish some IMGT-functional V segments, including TRBV6-2 and TRBV6-3, so those segments were excluded. Presence/absence analyses assumed roughly uniform sequencing depth across donors, an assumption that may not hold. A later analysis associated 16,951 TCR beta sequences with specific HLA alleles at a false discovery rate of 0.05. In a later analysis, most CMV-associated TCR beta chains were found to appear HLA-restricted, with HLA associations seemingly driven largely by CMV exposure. The authors suggested that the approach could potentially be generalized to other disease states and immunological phenotypes. In a later analysis, HLA-associated TCR beta chains were found to be more clonally expanded and to have lower generation probabilities than equally common non-associated chains. Most TCR sequences were observed very rarely across donors, whereas some public TCRs were present in many individuals. An association between a missense DCLRE1C variant and V-gene and J-gene trimming of TCR beta chains was found in a later genetic analysis and replicated in an independent cohort. The classifier was reported to diagnose cytomegalovirus status with high specificity and sensitivity in both the original and validation cohorts. The study gave a list of 150 to 200 TCR beta chains associated with cytomegalovirus. In vitro tests confirmed that three of the cytomegalovirus-associated TCR beta chains recognize cytomegalovirus antigens. Because counts were too low, seventeen rarely observed V segments, including chromosome 9 orphons, were excluded from the earlier analysis of 500 to 700 of the donors. For the cohort, immune exposure information was limited to CMV serostatus. Correlated functional status among segregating V segments might reflect linkage disequilibrium, but an unknown experimental factor could not be ruled out. A further reported finding was that TCR beta sequences accurately predicted the HLA-A and HLA-B alleles for most subjects in the first cohort. A group of highly shared sequence variants was considered likely to be a technical artifact of the sequencing pipeline.

The CDR3 measures 15 amino acids from cysteine to phenylalanine. The read is trimmed to its CDR3 DNA, 45 bases read in frame from base 1. CDR1 is given as SGHKS and CDR2 as YYEKEE, both from the germline V gene (reference sequence). Relative to germline, V is 7 bases shorter and J is 1 base shorter, with 18 bases between their ends. Libraries came from the immunoSEQ multiplex PCR assay. The multiplex PCR relied on a mix of 60 forward primers for TCR Vbeta segments and 13 reverse primers for TCR Jbeta segments. Amplification of the CDR3 region of rearranged TCR beta genes was performed with a multiplex PCR assay on genomic DNA. On the Illumina HiSeq System, the amplified TCR beta libraries were sequenced as 87-base-pair reads. In the original analysis: Across the 700 or so repertoires, a later analysis counted 80 million or so unique TCR beta chains, around 10 million of which were shared by at least two donors. A nearest-neighbor algorithm error-corrected the raw reads and collapsed the reads into unique sequences, merging closely related sequences to remove PCR and sequencing errors. To assign V, D and J gene segments, CDR3 sequences were aligned to IMGT reference sequences. Each retained sequence needed at least a six-nucleotide match to both a V gene segment and a J gene segment. A rearrangement counted as productive if the CDR3 had no stop codons and remained in frame with V and J, and every other rearrangement counted as non-productive. CDR3 was defined according to IMGT convention as the region running from the second conserved V-encoded cysteine to the conserved J-encoded phenylalanine. Sequences without an unambiguous match to a single V gene segment were excluded from the earlier analysis of several hundred of the donors. An earlier analysis of some 500 of the donors classified V segments as functional when productive rearrangements were above 56.7% and as segregating when the standard deviation between donors was above 5%. A statistical classification framework was developed to diagnose cytomegalovirus status using the catalog of TCR beta chain sequences. A later analysis assigned V and J genes by comparing TCR nucleotide sequences with IMGT/GENE-DB human TR gene sequences. Using the TCRdist pipeline, a later analysis assigned CDR3 sequences along with most-parsimonious VDJ recombination scenarios. In a later analysis, every TCR beta chain was defined by the combination of its CDR3 amino acid sequence and its V-gene family, and reads without a unique V-gene family were dropped. In a later analysis, several hundred highly shared, low-generation-probability nucleotide sequences were removed to address suspected cross-contamination and a sequencing artifact. For each public chain, a later analysis derived a clonal expansion index from normalized ranks of inferred template counts within each repertoire. In a later analysis, generation probabilities were computed using a VDJ recombination model fitted to out-of-frame rearrangements, and the results were checked against IGoR. In a later analysis, hypergeometric tests were used to score TCR-TCR, TCR-HLA and TCR-CMV co-occurrence, with a repertoire-size bias correction applied to TCR pairs. To estimate false discovery rates, a later analysis permuted the HLA or CMV assignments 20 times. In a later analysis, co-occurring TCRs were grouped using DBSCAN, with TCRdist sequence similarity added in when clustering inside HLA-allele-positive subsets. For co-occurrence clustering, repertoires with fewer than 30,000 or more than 120,000 public chains were excluded, along with a handful of repertoires with anomalous nucleotide sharing. TCRdb retrieved this table from immuneACCESS and kept in-frame rearrangements only. Not all clones are present; in checked studies, unresolved V genes account for under half, and no reason is known for the remainder. V and J calls and clone size are those listed in that table; D and trimming were worked out from the DNA. The sample table lists about 130,000 clones, around four fifths of them with a count of one. The ten largest account for 1% to 1.5% of the sample.

The cohort was made up of roughly 670 healthy bone marrow donors. All cohort members were sampled while nominally healthy, although unrecorded immune exposures were likely present. The donor was CMV seronegative and belonged to the group of around 400 seronegative cohort members. A peripheral blood sample was provided by each donor, and peripheral blood mononuclear cells were used for TCR beta sequencing. The Qiagen DNeasy Blood Extraction Kit was used to extract genomic DNA from the blood cell samples. The sample holds a few counts of this clone. The antigen this receptor binds is unknown. No base quality values were provided; no much bigger clone lies one nucleotide off.

The chain uses TRBV5-5 and TRBJ2-7; TRBD1 is a weak D gene call, 7 bases matching. The origin of this receptor is a boy aged 10-17 years in good health and CMV-seronegative. The material sequenced was PBMCs. The CDR3 here reads CASRPEQGGSYEQYF. The DNA sequence is TGTGCCAGCCGCCCGGAGCAGGGGGGATCCTACGAGCAGTACTTC. The reference TRBV5-5 and TRBJ2-7 proteins fill in what lies around the CDR3, so the full variable domain reads DAGVTQSPTHLIKTRGQQVTLRCSPISGHKSVSWYQQVLGQGPQFIFQYYEKEERGRGNFPDRFSARQFPNYSSELNVNALLLGDSALYLCASRPEQGGSYEQYFGPGTRLTVT.